This T cell receptor (beta chain) appears in the sequencing data of a study of T cells in Graves' hyperthyroidism and ophthalmopathy. What was amplified from RNA transcripts were TCR beta CDR3 regions. Using the HTBI primer set, a first-round RT-PCR was run on the TCR CDR3. TCRdb called the multiplex PCR reads again in MiXCR, with one record for every CDR3 protein. Of hundreds of thousands of distinct CDR3 sequences in the sample, roughly 40% were seen once. This CDR3 comprises 14 residues. Germline-derived CDR1 and CDR2 are DFQATT and SNEGSKA (reference sequence). Trimming stripped 0 bases from V and 0 bases from J, with 6 bases between. Study observations and caveats: Most thyroid clonotypes expanded above 0.001 appeared in blood too.

The sample holds many counts of this clonotype. Its antigen is unidentified. The material sequenced was blood. The sequence was collected from a man aged 18-30 years with Graves' hyperthyroidism. J is TRBJ1-3 and V is TRBV20-1, with a possible D match to TRBD1 (5 bases). The CDR3 spells CSARETASGNTIYF. CDR3 nucleotide sequence: TGCAGTGCTAGAGAGACAGCCTCTGGAAACACCATATATTTT.